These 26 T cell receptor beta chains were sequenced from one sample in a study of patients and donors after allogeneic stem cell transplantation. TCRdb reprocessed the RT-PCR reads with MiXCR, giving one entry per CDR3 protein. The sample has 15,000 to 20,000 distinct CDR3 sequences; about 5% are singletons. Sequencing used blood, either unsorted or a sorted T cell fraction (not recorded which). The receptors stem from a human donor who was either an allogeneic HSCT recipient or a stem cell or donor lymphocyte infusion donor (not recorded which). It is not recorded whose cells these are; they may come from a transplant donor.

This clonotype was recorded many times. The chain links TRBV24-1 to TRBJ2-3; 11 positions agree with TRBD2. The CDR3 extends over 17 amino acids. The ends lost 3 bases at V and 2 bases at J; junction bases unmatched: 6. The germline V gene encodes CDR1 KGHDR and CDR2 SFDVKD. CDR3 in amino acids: CATSDGGTSGSTDTQYF. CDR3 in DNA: TGTGCCACCAGTGATGGAGGGACTAGCGGTTCCACAGATACGCAGTATTTT.

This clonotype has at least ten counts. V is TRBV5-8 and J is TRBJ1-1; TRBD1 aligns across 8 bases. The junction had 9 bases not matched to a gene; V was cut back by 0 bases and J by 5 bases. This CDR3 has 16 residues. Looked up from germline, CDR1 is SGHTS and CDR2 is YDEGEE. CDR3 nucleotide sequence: TGTGCCAGCAGCTTGGAGCCACAGGGGGGATTGACTGAAGCTTTCTTT. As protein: CASSLEPQGGLTEAFF.

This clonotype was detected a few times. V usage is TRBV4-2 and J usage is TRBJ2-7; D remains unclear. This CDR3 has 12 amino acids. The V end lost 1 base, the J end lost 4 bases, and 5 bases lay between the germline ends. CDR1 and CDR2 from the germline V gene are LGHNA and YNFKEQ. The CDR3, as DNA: TGTGCCAGCAGCCAAGTAAAGTACGAGCAGTACTTC. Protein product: CASSQVKYEQYF.

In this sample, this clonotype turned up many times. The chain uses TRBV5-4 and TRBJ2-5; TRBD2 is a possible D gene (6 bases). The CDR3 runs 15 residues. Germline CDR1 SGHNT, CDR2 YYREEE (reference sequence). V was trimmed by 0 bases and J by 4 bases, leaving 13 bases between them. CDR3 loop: CASSLGRRDGETQYF. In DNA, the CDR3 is TGTGCCAGCAGCTTGGGGCGGCGGGATGGAGAGACCCAGTACTTC.

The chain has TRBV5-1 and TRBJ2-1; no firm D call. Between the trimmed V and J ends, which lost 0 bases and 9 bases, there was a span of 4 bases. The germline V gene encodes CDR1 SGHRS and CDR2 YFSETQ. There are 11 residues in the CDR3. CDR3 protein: CASSLDVEQFF. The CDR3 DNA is TGCGCCAGCAGCTTGGACGTTGAGCAGTTCTTC.

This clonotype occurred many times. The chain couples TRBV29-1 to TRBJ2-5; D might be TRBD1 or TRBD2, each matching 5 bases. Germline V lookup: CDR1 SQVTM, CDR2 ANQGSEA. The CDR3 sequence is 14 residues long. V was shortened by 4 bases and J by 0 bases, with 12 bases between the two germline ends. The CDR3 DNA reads TGCAGCGTTGGGGACGAACGGAACCAAGAGACCCAGTACTTC. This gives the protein CSVGDERNQETQYF.

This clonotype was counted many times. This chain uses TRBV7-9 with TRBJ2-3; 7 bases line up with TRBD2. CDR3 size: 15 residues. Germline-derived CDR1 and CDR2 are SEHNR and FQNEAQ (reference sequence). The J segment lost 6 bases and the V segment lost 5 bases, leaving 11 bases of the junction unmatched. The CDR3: CASSPTSPAVDTQYF. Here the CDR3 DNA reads TGTGCCAGCAGCCCGACTAGCCCCGCGGTGGATACGCAGTATTTT. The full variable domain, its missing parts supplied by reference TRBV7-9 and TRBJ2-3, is DTGVSQNPRHKITKRGQNVTFRCDPISEHNRLYWYRQTLGQGPEFLTYFQNEAQLEKSRLLSDRFSAERPKGSFSTLEIQRTEQGDSAMYLCASSPTSPAVDTQYFGPGTRLTVL.

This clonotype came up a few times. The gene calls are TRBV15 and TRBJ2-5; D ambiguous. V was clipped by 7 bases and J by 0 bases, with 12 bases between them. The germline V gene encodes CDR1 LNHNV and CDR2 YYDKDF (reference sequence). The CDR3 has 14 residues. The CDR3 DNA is TGTGCCACCACCATCACCCCGTACCAAGAGACCCAGTACTTC. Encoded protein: CATTITPYQETQYF.

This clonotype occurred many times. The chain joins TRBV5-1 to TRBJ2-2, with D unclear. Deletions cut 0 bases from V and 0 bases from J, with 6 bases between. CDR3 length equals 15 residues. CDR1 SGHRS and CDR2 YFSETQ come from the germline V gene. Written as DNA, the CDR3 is TGCGCCAGCAGCTTGGCGCAGCCGAACACCGGGGAGCTGTTTTTT. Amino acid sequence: CASSLAQPNTGELFF.

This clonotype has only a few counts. This CDR3 reads CASSPGRDSNQPQHF. The CDR3 region has the DNA TGTGCCAGTAGTCCCGGCCGGGATAGCAATCAGCCCCAGCATTTT. J is TRBJ1-5 and V is TRBV19; no firm D call. V was clipped by 5 bases and J by 0 bases, with 11 bases between them. Germline CDR1 is LNHDA and CDR2 is SQIVND (reference sequence). The CDR3 has 15 amino acids.

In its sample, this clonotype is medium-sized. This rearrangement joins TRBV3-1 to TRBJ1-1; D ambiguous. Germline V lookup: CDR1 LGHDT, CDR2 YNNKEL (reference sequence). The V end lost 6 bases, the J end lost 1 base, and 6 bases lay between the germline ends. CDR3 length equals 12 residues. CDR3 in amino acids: CASRAGNTEAFF. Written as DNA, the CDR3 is TGTGCCAGCAGGGCAGGGAACACTGAAGCTTTCTTT.

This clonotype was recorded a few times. CDR3 amino acids: CASSPEPGSGSSGRYNEQFF. For the CDR3, the DNA is TGTGCCAGCTCACCAGAGCCGGGATCTGGGTCCTCGGGACGCTACAATGAGCAGTTCTTC. The genes are TRBV18 and TRBJ2-1; D tentatively fits TRBD1 or TRBD2 (5 bases each). The V gene's germline CDR1 is KGHSH and CDR2 LQKENI. This CDR3 has 20 residues. V was shortened by 2 bases and J by 3 bases, with 26 bases between the two germline ends.

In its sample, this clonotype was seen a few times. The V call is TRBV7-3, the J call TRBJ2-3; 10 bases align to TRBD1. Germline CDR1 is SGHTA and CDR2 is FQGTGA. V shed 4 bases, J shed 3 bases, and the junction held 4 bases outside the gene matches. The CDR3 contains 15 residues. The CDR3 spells CASSWTGGRTDTQYF. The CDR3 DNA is TGTGCCAGCAGCTGGACAGGGGGTAGAACAGATACGCAGTATTTT.

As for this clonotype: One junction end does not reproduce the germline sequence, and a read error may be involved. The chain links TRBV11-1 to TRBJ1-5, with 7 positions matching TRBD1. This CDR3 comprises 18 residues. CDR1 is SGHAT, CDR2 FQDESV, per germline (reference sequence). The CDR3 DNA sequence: TGTGCCGGCAGCCGGAGTCCCGGGACAGATTATAGCAATCAGCCCCAGCATTTT. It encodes CAGSRSPGTDYSNQPQHF.

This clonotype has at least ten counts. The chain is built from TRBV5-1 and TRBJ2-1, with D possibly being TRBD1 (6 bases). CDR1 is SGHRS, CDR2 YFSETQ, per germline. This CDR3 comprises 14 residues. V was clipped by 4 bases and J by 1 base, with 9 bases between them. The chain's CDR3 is CASSEGTSYNEQFF. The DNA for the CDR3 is TGCGCCAGCAGCGAAGGGACATCCTACAATGAGCAGTTCTTC.

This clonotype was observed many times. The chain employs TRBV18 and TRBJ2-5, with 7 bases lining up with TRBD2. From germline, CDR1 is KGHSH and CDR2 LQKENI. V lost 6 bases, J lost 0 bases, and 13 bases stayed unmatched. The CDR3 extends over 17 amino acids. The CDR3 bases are TGTGCCAGCTCGTCCCGAAATAGCGGGTTCAACCAAGAGACCCAGTACTTC. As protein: CASSSRNSGFNQETQYF.

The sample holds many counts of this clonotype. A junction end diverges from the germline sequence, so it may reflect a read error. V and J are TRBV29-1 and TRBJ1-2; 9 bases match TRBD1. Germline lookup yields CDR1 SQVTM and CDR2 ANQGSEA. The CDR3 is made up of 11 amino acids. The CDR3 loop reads CSVEDPGQGNF. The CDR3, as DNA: TGCAGCGTTGAAGATCCGGGACAGGGTAACTTC.

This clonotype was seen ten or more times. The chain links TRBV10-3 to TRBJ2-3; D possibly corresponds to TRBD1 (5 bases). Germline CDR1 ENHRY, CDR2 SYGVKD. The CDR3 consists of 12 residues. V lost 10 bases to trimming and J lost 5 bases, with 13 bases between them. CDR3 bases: TGTGCCACTCAGGGAACGGAAGATACGCAGTATTTT. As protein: CATQGTEDTQYF.

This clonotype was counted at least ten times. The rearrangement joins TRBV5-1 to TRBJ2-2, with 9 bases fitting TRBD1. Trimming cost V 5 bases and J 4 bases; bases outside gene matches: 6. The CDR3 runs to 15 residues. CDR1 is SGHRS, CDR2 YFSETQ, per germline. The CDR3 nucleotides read TGCGCCAGCAGGTCCGGGACAGGGCCCACCGGGGAGCTGTTTTTT. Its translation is CASRSGTGPTGELFF. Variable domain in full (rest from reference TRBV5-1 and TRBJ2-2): KAGVTQTPRYLIKTRGQQVTLSCSPISGHRSVSWYQQTPGQGLQFLFEYFSETQRNKGNFPGRFSGRQFSNSRSEMNVSTLELGDSALYLCASRSGTGPTGELFFGEGSRLTVL.

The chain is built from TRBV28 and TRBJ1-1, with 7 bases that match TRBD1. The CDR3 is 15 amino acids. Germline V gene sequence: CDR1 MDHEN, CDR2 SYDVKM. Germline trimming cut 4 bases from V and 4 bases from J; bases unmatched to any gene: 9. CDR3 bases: TGTGCCAGCAGTTCTCCGGACAGGCTGAGCACTGAAGCTTTCTTT. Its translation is CASSSPDRLSTEAFF.

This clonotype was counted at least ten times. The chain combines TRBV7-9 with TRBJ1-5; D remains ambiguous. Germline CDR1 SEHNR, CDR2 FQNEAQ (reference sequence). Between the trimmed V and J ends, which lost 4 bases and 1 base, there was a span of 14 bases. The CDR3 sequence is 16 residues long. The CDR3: CASSSWSGSSNQPQHF. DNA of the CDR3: TGTGCCAGCAGCTCCTGGAGTGGCAGCAGCAATCAGCCCCAGCATTTT.

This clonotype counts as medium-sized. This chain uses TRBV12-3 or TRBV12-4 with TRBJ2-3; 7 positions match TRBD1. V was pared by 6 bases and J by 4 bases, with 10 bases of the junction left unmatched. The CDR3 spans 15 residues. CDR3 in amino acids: CASRGNRGPADTQYF. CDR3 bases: TGTGCCAGCAGGGGAAACAGGGGACCCGCAGATACGCAGTATTTT.

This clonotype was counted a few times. The CDR3 here is CASSQDWSSGNTIYF. The CDR3 DNA follows: TGTGCCAGCAGCCAAGACTGGAGCTCTGGAAACACCATATATTTT. The rearrangement links TRBV3-1 to TRBJ1-3, with D uncertain. Per germline, CDR1 LGHDT and CDR2 YNNKEL (reference sequence). The CDR3 has 15 residues. V lost 0 bases and J lost 0, with 6 bases in between.

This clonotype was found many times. This chain's CDR3 is CASSSNYGYTF. For the CDR3, the DNA is TGTGCCAGCAGCTCTAACTATGGCTACACCTTC. The chain uses TRBV5-6 and TRBJ1-2, with D unresolved. The CDR3 totals 11 residues. CDR1 and CDR2 from the germline V gene are SGHDT and YYEEEE. Trimming left V 3 bases short and J 0 bases short, with 0 bases between.

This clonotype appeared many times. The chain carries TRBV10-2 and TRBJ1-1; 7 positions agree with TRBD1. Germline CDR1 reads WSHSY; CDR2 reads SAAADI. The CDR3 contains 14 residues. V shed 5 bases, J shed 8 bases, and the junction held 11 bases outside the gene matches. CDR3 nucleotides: TGCGCCAGCAGTCCATCTACCCGACAGGGCGAAGCTTTCTTT. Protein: CASSPSTRQGEAFF.

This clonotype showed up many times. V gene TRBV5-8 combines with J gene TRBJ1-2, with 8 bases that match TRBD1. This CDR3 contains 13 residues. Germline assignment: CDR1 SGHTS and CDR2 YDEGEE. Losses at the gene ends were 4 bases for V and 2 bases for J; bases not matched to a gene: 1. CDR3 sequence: CASSRDRNYGYTF. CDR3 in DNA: TGTGCCAGCAGCCGGGACAGGAACTATGGCTACACCTTC.